These T cell receptor beta chains were read from a single sample in a study of CD8+CD57+ T cells in acquired aplastic anemia. Each CDR3 protein gets one entry after TCRdb re-called the reads with MiXCR. The repertoire holds about 190,000 distinct CDR3 sequences, with roughly half as singletons. The specimen was sorted CD4+, CD8+, or CD8+CD57+ T cells (not recorded which) from PBMCs. The receptors here all came from a human donor with aplastic anemia. Both conserved end residues are part of each CDR3. The order of the fields is CDR3 DNA, CDR3 protein, D gene, clone size, V gene, J gene. A D gene is named only where the DNA matches it firmly. Size values are once, few and many counts, or a class for expanded clones, and some rows have none.

TGCGCCAGCAGCCAGCCGCGGGACAGGGTTTACGAGCAGTACTTC,CASSQPRDRVYEQYF,TRBD1,many,TRBV4-1,TRBJ2-7
TGTGCCAGTAGCTATGACGGACTAGTTTCCGGGGAGCTGTTTTTT,CASSYDGLVSGELFF,TRBD2,.,TRBV19,TRBJ2-2
TGTGCCAGCAGCTTAGGGATAGAGGAGCAGTACTTC,CASSLGIEEQYF,.,.,TRBV7-8,TRBJ2-7
TGTGCTAGCAGCTTCTACGTTCAGGAGACCCAGTACTTC,CASSFYVQETQYF,.,.,TRBV7-7,TRBJ2-5
TGTGCCATCAGTGAGTCGTTAGGATCGGGACTGGCAGGCGGGGAGCTGTTTTTT,CAISESLGSGLAGGELFF,.,.,TRBV10-3,TRBJ2-2
TGCGCCAGCAGCCCCACGGGAGACTACGAGCAGTACTTC,CASSPTGDYEQYF,.,many,TRBV5-1,TRBJ2-7
TGTGCCAGCAGTGAAGTGGGGACTAGCGGGTGGGAAGAGACCCAGTACTTC,CASSEVGTSGWEETQYF,TRBD2,.,TRBV25-1,TRBJ2-5
TGTGCCAGCAGCTTGGCCAATAGTGTAGGGACAGGGGGGGAGCAGTACTTC,CASSLANSVGTGGEQYF,TRBD1,many,TRBV5-5,TRBJ2-7
TGTGCCACCAGCAGCGAGCGGGGTAGGAACAATGAGCAGTTCTTC,CATSSERGRNNEQFF,TRBD2,few,TRBV15,TRBJ2-1
TGTGCCACCAGCCAACGTCCAGGGGCTGGGCAGTTCTTC,CATSQRPGAGQFF,.,.,TRBV15,TRBJ2-1
TGCGCCAGCAGCCAAGCCCTTCGACAGGGCGCGAATCAGCCCCAGCATTTT,CASSQALRQGANQPQHF,TRBD1,.,TRBV4-1,TRBJ1-5
TGCAGTGCTCGCGGCGGGGGGTCGAACACTGAAGCTTTCTTT,CSARGGGSNTEAFF,.,many,TRBV20-1,TRBJ1-1
TGTGCCAGCAACCCGACAGGAGACAACACCGGGGAGCTGTTTTTT,CASNPTGDNTGELFF,.,.,TRBV25-1,TRBJ2-2
TGTGCCAGTGGGCCCGGACAAGACTATGGCTACACCTTC,CASGPGQDYGYTF,.,.,TRBV19,TRBJ1-2
TGTGCCACCAGCGCTCCAGGGTTGAATCAGCCCCAGCATTTT,CATSAPGLNQPQHF,.,.,TRBV24-1,TRBJ1-5
TGTGCCAGCAGCTTAGTTCTGGGCGGTGAGCAGTTCTTC,CASSLVLGGEQFF,.,.,TRBV7-6,TRBJ2-1
TGTGCCAGTAGTAGGCAGTCCATGAACACTGAAGCTTTCTTT,CASSRQSMNTEAFF,.,many,TRBV19,TRBJ1-1
TGTGCCAGCAGCTCCCCCCCGTGGCGGGGGGAGTACGAGCAGTACTTC,CASSSPPWRGEYEQYF,TRBD2,many,TRBV11-2,TRBJ2-7
TGTGCCAGCAGAAAGGGGACTAGCGGGAAGGTCGGGCGGGAGCAGTACTTC,CASRKGTSGKVGREQYF,TRBD2,many,TRBV6-5,TRBJ2-7
TGCAGTGCTAGTGACGACAGGTACAACACCGGGGAGCTGTTTTTT,CSASDDRYNTGELFF,.,.,TRBV20-1,TRBJ2-2
TGTGCCAGCAGTCCCACAGGAAAAGGCCAGCCCCAGCATTTT,CASSPTGKGQPQHF,.,many,TRBV9,TRBJ1-5
TGCGCCAGCAGCTTGGGGACCTATGGCTACACCTTC,CASSLGTYGYTF,.,.,TRBV5-1,TRBJ1-2
TGCAGCGTGAGGTCCAGGGAGAACACTGAAGCTTTCTTT,CSVRSRENTEAFF,.,many,TRBV29-1,TRBJ1-1
TGTGCCAGCTTGGGAGGTTGGACTGAAGCTTTCTTT,CASLGGWTEAFF,.,.,TRBV13,TRBJ1-1
TGTGCCAGCAGCGATTCGAGTCGGCTTCGGGGGGAGCAGTACTTC,CASSDSSRLRGEQYF,.,.,TRBV6-4,TRBJ2-7
TGTGCCACCAGCAGGGACGGGACTAGCGGGAGGGCCCACGAGCAGTACTTC,CATSRDGTSGRAHEQYF,TRBD2,.,TRBV15,TRBJ2-7
TGTGCCAGCAGCTTAGCGCGGGGTGACTCACCCCTCCACTTT,CASSLARGDSPLHF,.,few,TRBV7-9,TRBJ1-6
TGCGCCAGCAGCTTGGACAGCTCCTATAATTCACCCCTCCACTTT,CASSLDSSYNSPLHF,.,.,TRBV5-1,TRBJ1-6
TGCAGCGTGGCAGGTACTTATGGCTACACCTTC,CSVAGTYGYTF,.,.,TRBV29-1,TRBJ1-2
TGTGCCAGCAGTTACGTGACGGGAGGTCCCTACGAGCAGTACTTC,CASSYVTGGPYEQYF,TRBD2,many,TRBV6-6,TRBJ2-7
TGCAGTGCTAGAGATTGGACGGGCAATCGACCCTACGAGCAGTACTTC,CSARDWTGNRPYEQYF,.,few,TRBV20-1,TRBJ2-7
TGTGCCAGCACAAGACAGGGAGCGGCGGAGACCCAGTACTTC,CASTRQGAAETQYF,TRBD1,many,TRBV6-1,TRBJ2-5
TGCAGTGCTAGAAAATTAACGGGGCCTAGTGAGCAGTACTTC,CSARKLTGPSEQYF,.,many,TRBV20-1,TRBJ2-7
TGTGCCACCCAAGAGGGGGGAGGGACTGAAGCTTTCTTT,CATQEGGGTEAFF,.,few,TRBV24-1,TRBJ1-1
TGTGCCACCAGTGAGGCAGTCGATGGCTACACCTTC,CATSEAVDGYTF,.,.,TRBV24-1,TRBJ1-2
TGTGCCAGCAGCTTGGCCGGAGAGGAGGAGACCCAGTACTTC,CASSLAGEEETQYF,.,.,TRBV5-6,TRBJ2-5
TGTGCCAGCAGCGCACAGGGTTACGAGCAGTACTTC,CASSAQGYEQYF,.,.,TRBV5-6,TRBJ2-7
TGTGCCAGCAGTCCAGGCCCCGGAGGGGGCTACACCTTC,CASSPGPGGGYTF,.,.,TRBV6-1,TRBJ1-2
TGCAGTGCTAGCCGGGGCGCCGGCAATCAGCCCCAGCATTTT,CSASRGAGNQPQHF,.,many,TRBV20-1,TRBJ1-5
TGTGCCAGCAGCGAAACCGGACAGTCCTATAATTCACCCCTCCACTTT,CASSETGQSYNSPLHF,.,.,TRBV19,TRBJ1-6
TGTGCCTCCGCCGTGCCGGGAGAGATTTTCTTGGAGACCCAGTACTTC,CASAVPGEIFLETQYF,.,few,TRBV30,TRBJ2-5